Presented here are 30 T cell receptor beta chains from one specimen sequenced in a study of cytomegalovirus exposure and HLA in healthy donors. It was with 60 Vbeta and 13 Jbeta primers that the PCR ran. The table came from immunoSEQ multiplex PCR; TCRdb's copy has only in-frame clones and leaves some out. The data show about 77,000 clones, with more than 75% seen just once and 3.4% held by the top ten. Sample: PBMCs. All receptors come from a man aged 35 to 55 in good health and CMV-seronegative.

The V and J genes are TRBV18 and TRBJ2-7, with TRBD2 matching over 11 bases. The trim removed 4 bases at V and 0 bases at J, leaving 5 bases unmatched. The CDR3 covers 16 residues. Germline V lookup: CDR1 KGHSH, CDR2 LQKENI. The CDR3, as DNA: TGTGCCAGCTCACTGGCCGGGACTAGCGGCTCCTACGAGCAGTACTTC. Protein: CASSLAGTSGSYEQYF.

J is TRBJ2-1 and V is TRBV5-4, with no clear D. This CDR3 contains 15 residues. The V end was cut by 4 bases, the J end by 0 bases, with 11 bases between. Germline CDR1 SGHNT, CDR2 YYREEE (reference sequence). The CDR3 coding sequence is TGTGCCAGCAGCATAAAGTCCAGCTCCTACAATGAGCAGTTCTTC. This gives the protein CASSIKSSSYNEQFF.

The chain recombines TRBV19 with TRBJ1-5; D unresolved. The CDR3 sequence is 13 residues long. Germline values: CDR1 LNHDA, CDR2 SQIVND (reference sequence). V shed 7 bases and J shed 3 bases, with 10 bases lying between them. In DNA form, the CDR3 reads TGTGCCAGTATGGTAGAGATCAATCAGCCCCAGCATTTT. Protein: CASMVEINQPQHF.

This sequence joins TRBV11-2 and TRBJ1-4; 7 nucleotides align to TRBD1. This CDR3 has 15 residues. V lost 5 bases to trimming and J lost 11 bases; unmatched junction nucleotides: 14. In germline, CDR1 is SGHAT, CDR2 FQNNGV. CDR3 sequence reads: CASSQGGSLKGKLFF. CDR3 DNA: TGTGCCAGCAGCCAAGGGGGCAGTCTGAAAGGGAAACTGTTTTTT.

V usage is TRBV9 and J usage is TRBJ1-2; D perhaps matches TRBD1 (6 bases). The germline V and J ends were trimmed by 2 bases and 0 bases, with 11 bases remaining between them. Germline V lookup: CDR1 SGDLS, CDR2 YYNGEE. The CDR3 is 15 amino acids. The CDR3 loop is CASSVRTDSNYGYTF. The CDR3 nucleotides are TGTGCCAGCAGCGTCCGGACAGATTCTAACTATGGCTACACCTTC.

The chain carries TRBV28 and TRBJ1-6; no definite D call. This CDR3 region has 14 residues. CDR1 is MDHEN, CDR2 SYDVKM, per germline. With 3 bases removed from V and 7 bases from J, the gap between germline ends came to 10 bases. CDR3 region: CASSFERANSPLHF. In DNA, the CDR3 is TGTGCCAGCAGTTTTGAGAGGGCGAATTCACCCCTCCACTTT.

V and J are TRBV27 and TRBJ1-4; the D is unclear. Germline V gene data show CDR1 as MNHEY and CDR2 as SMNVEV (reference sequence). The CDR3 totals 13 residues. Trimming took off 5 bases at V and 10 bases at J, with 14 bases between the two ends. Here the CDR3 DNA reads TGTGCCAGCAGTCCCACAGTAGGTGGAAAACTGTTTTTT. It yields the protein CASSPTVGGKLFF.

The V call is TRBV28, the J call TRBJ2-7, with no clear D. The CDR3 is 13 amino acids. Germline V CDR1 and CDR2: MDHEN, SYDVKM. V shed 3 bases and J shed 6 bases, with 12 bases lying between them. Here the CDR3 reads CASSFYKYSEQYF. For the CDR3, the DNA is TGTGCCAGCAGTTTTTATAAGTATAGCGAGCAGTACTTC.

The CDR3 bases are TGTGCCTGGAGTCCTCGGGACAGGCTGTTTTTT. It yields the protein CAWSPRDRLFF. The V and J genes are TRBV30 and TRBJ2-2, with 7 bases that match TRBD1. Per germline, CDR1 GTSNPN and CDR2 SVGIG (reference sequence). Germline trimming cut 2 bases from V and 13 bases from J; bases unmatched to any gene: 4. This CDR3 has 11 amino acids.

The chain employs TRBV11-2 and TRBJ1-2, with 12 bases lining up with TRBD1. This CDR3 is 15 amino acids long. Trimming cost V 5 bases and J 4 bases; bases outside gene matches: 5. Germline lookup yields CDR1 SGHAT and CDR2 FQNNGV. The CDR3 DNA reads TGTGCCAGCAGCAGGGACAGGGGGCTCGTCTATGGCTACACCTTC. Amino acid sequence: CASSRDRGLVYGYTF.

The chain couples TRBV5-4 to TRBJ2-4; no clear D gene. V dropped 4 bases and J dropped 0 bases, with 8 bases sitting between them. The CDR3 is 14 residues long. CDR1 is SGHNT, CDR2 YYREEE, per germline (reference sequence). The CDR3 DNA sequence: TGTGCCAGCAGCCAGTCCTTAGCCAAAAACATTCAGTACTTC. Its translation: CASSQSLAKNIQYF.

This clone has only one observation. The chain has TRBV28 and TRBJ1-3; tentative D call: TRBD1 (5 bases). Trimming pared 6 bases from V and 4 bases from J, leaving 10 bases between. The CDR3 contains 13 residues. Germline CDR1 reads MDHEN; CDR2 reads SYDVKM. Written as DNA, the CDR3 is TGTGCCAGCAGCCCAGGGTGGGGAAACACCATATATTTT. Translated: CASSPGWGNTIYF.

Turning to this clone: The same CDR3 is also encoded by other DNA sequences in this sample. CDR3 loop: CASSLGTGSMNTEAFF. Written as DNA, the CDR3 is TGTGCCAGCAGCTTGGGAACAGGTTCCATGAACACTGAAGCTTTCTTT. The V gene is TRBV5-5, the J gene TRBJ1-1; a weak D match, TRBD1 (5 bases). CDR1 is SGHKS, CDR2 YYEKEE, per germline (reference sequence). The CDR3 runs 16 residues. Trimming left V 0 bases short and J 0 bases short, with 12 bases between.

The CDR3 region is CATSGGAQTGELFF. Written as DNA, the CDR3 is TGTGCCACGAGCGGGGGGGCCCAGACCGGGGAGCTGTTTTTT. This chain joins TRBV10-3 and TRBJ2-2, with 10 bases aligning to TRBD2. With V trimmed by 10 bases and J by 5 bases, 7 bases remained unmatched. The CDR3 sequence is 14 residues long. Germline values: CDR1 ENHRY, CDR2 SYGVKD.

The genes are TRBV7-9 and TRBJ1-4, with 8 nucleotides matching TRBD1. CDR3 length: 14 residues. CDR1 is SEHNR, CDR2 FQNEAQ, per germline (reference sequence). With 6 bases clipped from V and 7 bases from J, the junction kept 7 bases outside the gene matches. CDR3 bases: TGTGCCAGCAGTACACAGGGGGTTGGTGAAAAACTGTTTTTT. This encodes CASSTQGVGEKLFF.

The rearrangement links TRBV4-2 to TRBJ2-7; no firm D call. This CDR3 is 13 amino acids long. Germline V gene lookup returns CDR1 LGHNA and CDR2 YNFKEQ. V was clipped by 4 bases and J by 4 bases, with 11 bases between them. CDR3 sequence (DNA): TGTGCCAGCAGCCGATCCCAGAAGTACGAGCAGTACTTC. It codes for CASSRSQKYEQYF.

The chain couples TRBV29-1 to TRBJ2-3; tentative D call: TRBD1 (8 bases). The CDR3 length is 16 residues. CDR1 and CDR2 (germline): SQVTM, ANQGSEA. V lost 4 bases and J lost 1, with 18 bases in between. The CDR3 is CSVAPNRGGGTDTQYF. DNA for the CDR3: TGCAGCGTTGCCCCGAACAGGGGGGGCGGCACAGATACGCAGTATTTT.

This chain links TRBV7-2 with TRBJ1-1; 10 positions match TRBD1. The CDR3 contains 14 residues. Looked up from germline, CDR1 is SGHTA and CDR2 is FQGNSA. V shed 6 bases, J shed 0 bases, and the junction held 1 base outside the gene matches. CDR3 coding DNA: TGTGCCAGCAGGACAGGGGGCATGAACACTGAAGCTTTCTTT. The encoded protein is CASRTGGMNTEAFF. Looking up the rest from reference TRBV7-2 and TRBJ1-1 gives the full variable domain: GAGVSQSPSNKVTEKGKDVELRCDPISGHTALYWYRQSLGQGLEFLIYFQGNSAPDKSGLPSDRFSAERTGGSVSTLTIQRTQQEDSAVYLCASRTGGMNTEAFFGQGTRLTVV.

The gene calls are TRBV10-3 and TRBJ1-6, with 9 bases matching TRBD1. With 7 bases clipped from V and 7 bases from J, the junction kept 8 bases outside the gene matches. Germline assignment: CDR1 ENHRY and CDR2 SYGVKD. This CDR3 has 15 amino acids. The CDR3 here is CAITRTGVGNSPLHF. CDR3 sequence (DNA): TGTGCCATCACCCGGACAGGGGTGGGGAATTCACCCCTCCACTTT.

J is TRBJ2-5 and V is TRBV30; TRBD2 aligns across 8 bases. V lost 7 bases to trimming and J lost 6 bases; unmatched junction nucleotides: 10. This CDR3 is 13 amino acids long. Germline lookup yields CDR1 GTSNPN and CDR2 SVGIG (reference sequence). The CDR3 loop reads CASKSRGVKTQYF. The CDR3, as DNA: TGTGCCTCAAAGTCGCGGGGGGTGAAGACCCAGTACTTC.

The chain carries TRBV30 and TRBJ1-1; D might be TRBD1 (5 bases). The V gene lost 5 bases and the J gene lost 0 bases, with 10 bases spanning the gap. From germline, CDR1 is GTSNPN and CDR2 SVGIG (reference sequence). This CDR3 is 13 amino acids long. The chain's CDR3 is CAWAGRLNTEAFF. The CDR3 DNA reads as TGTGCCTGGGCGGGACGCCTGAACACTGAAGCTTTCTTT.

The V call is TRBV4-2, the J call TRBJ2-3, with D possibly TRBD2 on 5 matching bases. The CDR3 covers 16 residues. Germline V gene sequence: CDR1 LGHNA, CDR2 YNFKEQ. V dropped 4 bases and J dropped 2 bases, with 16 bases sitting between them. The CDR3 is CASSPTSDGITDTQYF. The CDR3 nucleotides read TGTGCCAGCAGCCCTACCTCCGACGGGATCACAGATACGCAGTATTTT.

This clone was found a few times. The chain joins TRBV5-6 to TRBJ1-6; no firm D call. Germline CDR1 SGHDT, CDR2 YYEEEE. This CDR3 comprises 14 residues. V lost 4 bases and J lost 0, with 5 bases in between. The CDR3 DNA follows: TGTGCCAGCAGCGGCAGCTCCTATAATTCACCCCTCCACTTT. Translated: CASSGSSYNSPLHF.

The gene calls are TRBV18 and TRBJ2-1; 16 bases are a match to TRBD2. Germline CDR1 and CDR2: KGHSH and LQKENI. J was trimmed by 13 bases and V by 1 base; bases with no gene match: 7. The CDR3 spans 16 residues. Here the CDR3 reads CASSPQGLAGGRQQFF. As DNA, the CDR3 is TGTGCCAGCTCACCACAGGGACTAGCGGGGGGGCGACAACAGTTCTTC.

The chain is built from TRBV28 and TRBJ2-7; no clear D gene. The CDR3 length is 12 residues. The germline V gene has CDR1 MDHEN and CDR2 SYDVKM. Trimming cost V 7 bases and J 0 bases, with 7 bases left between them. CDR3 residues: CASTESSYEQYF. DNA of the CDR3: TGTGCCAGCACCGAGTCCTCCTACGAGCAGTACTTC. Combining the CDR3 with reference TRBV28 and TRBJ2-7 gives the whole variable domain DVKVTQSSRYLVKRTGEKVFLECVQDMDHENMFWYRQDPGLGLRLIYFSYDVKMKEKGDIPEGYSVSREKKERFSLILESASTNQTSMYLCASTESSYEQYFGPGTRLTVT.

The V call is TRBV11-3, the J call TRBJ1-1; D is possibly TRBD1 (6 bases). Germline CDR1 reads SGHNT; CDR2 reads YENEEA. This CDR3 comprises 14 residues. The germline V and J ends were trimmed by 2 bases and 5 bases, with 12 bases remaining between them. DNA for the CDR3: TGTGCCAGCAGCTTACAGGGGCAGGGGACTGAAGCTTTCTTT. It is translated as CASSLQGQGTEAFF.

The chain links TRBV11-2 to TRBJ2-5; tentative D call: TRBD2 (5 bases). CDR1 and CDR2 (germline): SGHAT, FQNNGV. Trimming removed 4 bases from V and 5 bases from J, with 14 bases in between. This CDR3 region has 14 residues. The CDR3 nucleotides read TGTGCCAGCAGCTCCTCGTCTAGCAGGGAGACCCAGTACTTC. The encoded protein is CASSSSSSRETQYF.

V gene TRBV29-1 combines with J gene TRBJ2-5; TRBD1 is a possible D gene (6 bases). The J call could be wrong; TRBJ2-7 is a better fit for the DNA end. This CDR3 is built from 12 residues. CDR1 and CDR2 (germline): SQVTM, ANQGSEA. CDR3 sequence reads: CSVEEQGSEQYF. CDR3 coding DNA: TGCAGCGTTGAAGAACAGGGTAGCGAGCAGTACTTC.

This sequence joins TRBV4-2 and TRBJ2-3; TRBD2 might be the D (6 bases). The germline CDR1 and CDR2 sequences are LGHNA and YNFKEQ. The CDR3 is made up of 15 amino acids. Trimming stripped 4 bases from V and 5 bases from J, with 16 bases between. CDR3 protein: CASSPFAGPGDTQYF. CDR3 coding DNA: TGTGCCAGCAGCCCTTTCGCGGGACCGGGAGATACGCAGTATTTT.

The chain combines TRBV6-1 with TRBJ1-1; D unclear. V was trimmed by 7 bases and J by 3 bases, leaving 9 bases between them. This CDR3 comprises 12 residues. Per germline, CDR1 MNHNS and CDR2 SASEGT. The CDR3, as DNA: TGTGCCAGCAACCGACAAGACACTGAAGCTTTCTTT. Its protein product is CASNRQDTEAFF.